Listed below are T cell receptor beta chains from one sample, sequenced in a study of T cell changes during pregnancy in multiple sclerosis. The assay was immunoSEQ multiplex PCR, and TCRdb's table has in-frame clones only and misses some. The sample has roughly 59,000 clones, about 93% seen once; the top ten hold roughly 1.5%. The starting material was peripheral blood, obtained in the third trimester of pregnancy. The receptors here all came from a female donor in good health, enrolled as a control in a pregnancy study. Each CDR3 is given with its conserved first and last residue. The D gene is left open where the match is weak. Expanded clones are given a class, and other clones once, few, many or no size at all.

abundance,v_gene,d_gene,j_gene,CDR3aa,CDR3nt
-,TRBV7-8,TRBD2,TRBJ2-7,CASSPGPGGGAYEQYF,TGTGCCAGCAGCCCGGGTCCAGGCGGGGGGGCCTACGAGCAGTACTTC
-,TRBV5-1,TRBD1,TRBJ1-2,CASSLEGQGYGYTF,TGCGCCAGCAGCTTGGAGGGACAGGGGTATGGCTACACCTTC
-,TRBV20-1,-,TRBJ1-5,CSASEEPQHF,TGCAGTGCTAGCGAGGAGCCCCAGCATTTT
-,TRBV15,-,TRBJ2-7,CATSSVGLDSYEQYF,TGTGCCACCAGCTCTGTCGGCCTAGACTCTTACGAGCAGTACTTC
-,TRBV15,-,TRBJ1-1,CATSRSRTDNTEAFF,TGTGCCACCAGCCGTAGCAGGACAGATAACACTGAAGCTTTCTTT
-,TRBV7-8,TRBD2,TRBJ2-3,CASSLVLSGGTDTQYF,TGTGCCAGCAGCTTAGTCCTTAGCGGGGGGACAGATACGCAGTATTTT
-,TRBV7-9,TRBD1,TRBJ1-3,CASSPRQGLGNTIYF,TGTGCCAGCAGCCCCCGACAGGGATTAGGAAACACCATATATTTT
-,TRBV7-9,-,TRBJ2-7,CASSPGQIYEQYF,TGTGCCAGCAGCCCCGGACAGATCTACGAGCAGTACTTC
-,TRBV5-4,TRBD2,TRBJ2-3,CASSPGGAGSTDTQYF,TGTGCCAGCAGCCCGGGAGGGGCGGGTAGCACAGATACGCAGTATTTT
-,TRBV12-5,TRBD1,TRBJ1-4,CASGPPWTGVNEKLFF,TGTGCTAGTGGTCCCCCCTGGACAGGGGTTAATGAAAAACTGTTTTTT
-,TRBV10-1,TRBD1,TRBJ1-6,CASSEDPGTGRKRYNSPLHF,TGCGCCAGCAGTGAGGATCCAGGGACAGGCAGAAAGAGGTATAATTCACCCCTCCACTTT
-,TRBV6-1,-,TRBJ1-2,CASSGAPRVVRYGYTF,TGTGCCAGCAGTGGGGCCCCCAGGGTGGTACGCTATGGCTACACCTTC
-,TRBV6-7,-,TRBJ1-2,CASSFDIAHYGYTF,TGTGCCAGCAGCTTTGACATCGCCCACTATGGCTACACCTTC
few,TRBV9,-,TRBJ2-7,CASSVAPGGKLEQYF,TGTGCCAGCAGCGTAGCCCCAGGAGGAAAACTTGAGCAGTACTTC
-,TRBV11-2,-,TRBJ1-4,CASSLFQGSAEKLFF,TGTGCCAGCAGCCTTTTCCAGGGGTCGGCTGAAAAACTGTTTTTT
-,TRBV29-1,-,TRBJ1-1,CSVETGNTEAFF,TGCAGCGTTGAAACAGGGAACACTGAAGCTTTCTTT
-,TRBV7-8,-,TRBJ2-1,CASSLGVLLGEQFF,TGTGCCAGCAGCTTAGGGGTACTACTGGGTGAGCAGTTCTTC
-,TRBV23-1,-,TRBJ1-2,CARWGVSGYGYTF,TGCGCCCGATGGGGCGTCTCGGGTTATGGCTACACCTTC
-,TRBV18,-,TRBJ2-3,CASSPPSTDTQYF,TGTGCCAGCTCACCTCCTAGCACAGATACGCAGTATTTT
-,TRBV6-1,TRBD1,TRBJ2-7,CASIIGQGAMSEQYF,TGTGCCAGCATAATTGGACAGGGGGCAATGAGCGAGCAGTACTTC
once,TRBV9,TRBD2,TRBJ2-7,CASSPVRGGRVDEQYF,TGTGCCAGCAGCCCCGTTCGCGGGGGGCGAGTTGACGAGCAGTACTTC
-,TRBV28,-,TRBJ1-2,CASSETGKLGGYTF,TGTGCCAGCAGTGAAACAGGGAAGCTGGGTGGCTACACCTTC
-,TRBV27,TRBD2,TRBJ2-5,CASSFLGLAGRETQYF,TGTGCCAGCAGTTTCCTCGGACTAGCGGGGAGGGAGACCCAGTACTTC
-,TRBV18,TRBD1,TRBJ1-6,CASSPIGQGGNSPLHF,TGTGCCAGCTCACCAATTGGACAGGGCGGGAATTCACCCCTCCACTTT
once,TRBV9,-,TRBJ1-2,CASRGTMGYTF,TGTGCCAGCAGGGGTACTATGGGCTACACCTTC
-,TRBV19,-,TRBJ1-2,CASHTGNYGYTF,TGTGCCAGCCACACAGGGAACTATGGCTACACCTTC
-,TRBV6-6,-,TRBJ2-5,CASRFGRGRETQYF,TGTGCCAGTCGCTTCGGCAGGGGAAGAGAGACCCAGTACTTC
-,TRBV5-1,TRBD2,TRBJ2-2,CASGRLAGAAGELFF,TGCGCCAGCGGGCGACTAGCGGGGGCGGCCGGGGAGCTGTTTTTT
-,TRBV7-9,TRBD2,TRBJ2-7,CASSPQTSGGAYEQYF,TGTGCCAGCAGTCCTCAGACTAGCGGGGGAGCCTACGAGCAGTACTTC
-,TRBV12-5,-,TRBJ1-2,CASGSGDGYTF,TGTGCTAGTGGCTCAGGGGATGGCTACACCTTC
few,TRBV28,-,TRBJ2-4,CASSISGTGGYIQYF,TGTGCCAGCAGCATATCCGGGACGGGGGGCTACATTCAGTACTTC
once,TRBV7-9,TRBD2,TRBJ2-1,CASSMGPTSGGNEQFF,TGTGCCAGCAGCATGGGGCCGACTAGCGGGGGCAATGAGCAGTTCTTC
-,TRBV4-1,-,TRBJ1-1,CASSLWAGAFGTEAFF,TGCGCCAGCAGCCTGTGGGCAGGGGCTTTTGGCACTGAAGCTTTCTTT
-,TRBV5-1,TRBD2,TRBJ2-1,CASSPALGGGAREQFF,TGCGCCAGCAGCCCGGCCCTTGGCGGGGGGGCACGGGAGCAGTTCTTC
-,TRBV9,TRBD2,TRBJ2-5,CASSRNSGGVQETQYF,TGTGCCAGCAGCCGGAATAGCGGGGGGGTACAAGAGACCCAGTACTTC
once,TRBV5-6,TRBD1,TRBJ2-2,CASSQGAANTGELFF,TGTGCCAGCAGCCAGGGGGCAGCGAACACCGGGGAGCTGTTTTTT
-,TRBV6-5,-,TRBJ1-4,CASSYSGQLEKLFF,TGTGCCAGCAGTTACAGCGGGCAACTTGAAAAACTGTTTTTT
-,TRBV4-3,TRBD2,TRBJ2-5,CASSRGLAGSETQYF,TGCGCCAGCAGCAGGGGACTAGCGGGCTCGGAGACCCAGTACTTC
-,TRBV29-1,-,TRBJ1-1,CSVEDGASGNGAFF,TGCAGCGTTGAAGATGGGGCCTCTGGCAATGGAGCTTTCTTT
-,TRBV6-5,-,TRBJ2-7,CASRNRNGEYEQYF,TGTGCCAGCAGAAACAGGAATGGCGAATACGAGCAGTACTTC
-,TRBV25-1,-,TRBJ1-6,CASSEFARRDNSPLHF,TGTGCCAGCAGTGAATTTGCGCGCAGGGATAATTCACCCCTCCACTTT
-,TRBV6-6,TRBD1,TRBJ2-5,CASSYSDRGLQETQYF,TGTGCCAGCAGTTATTCGGACAGGGGGCTCCAAGAGACCCAGTACTTC
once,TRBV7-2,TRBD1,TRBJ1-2,CASSQRFDRGYGYTF,TGTGCCAGCAGCCAACGGTTCGACAGGGGCTATGGCTACACCTTC
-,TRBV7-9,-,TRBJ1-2,CASSLDPHYGYTF,TGTGCCAGCAGCTTAGATCCACATTATGGCTACACCTTC
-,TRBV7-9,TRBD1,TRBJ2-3,CASSLDREVFADTQYF,TGTGCCAGCAGCTTGGACAGGGAAGTTTTCGCAGATACGCAGTATTTT
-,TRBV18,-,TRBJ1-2,CASSRRQDPDGYTF,TGTGCCAGCTCACGTAGACAGGACCCGGATGGCTACACCTTC
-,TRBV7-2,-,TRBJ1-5,CASSLAGTNNQPQHF,TGTGCCAGCAGCTTAGCCGGGACAAACAATCAGCCCCAGCATTTT
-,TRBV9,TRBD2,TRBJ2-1,CASSALSGGGNEQFF,TGTGCCAGCAGCGCCCTTAGCGGGGGAGGGAATGAGCAGTTCTTC
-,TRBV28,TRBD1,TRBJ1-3,CASSSTGQGTNTIYF,TGTGCCAGCAGTTCCACCGGACAGGGGACAAACACCATATATTTT
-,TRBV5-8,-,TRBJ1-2,CASRGRNQGNYGYTF,TGTGCCAGCAGGGGACGTAATCAGGGGAACTATGGCTACACCTTC
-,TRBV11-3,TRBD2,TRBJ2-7,CASSFGLAGLYEQYF,TGTGCCAGCAGCTTCGGTCTAGCGGGGCTCTACGAGCAGTACTTC
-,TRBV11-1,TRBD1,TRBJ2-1,CASSPRQGLYNEQFF,TGTGCCAGCAGCCCTCGACAGGGGCTTTACAATGAGCAGTTCTTC